The TCR beta chain described here comes from a study of shared T cell receptors in the human thymus. Sequenced by immunoSEQ multiplex PCR; TCRdb stores in-frame clones only, minus some. The sample has approximately 660,000 clones, approximately 87% seen once. Germline assignment: CDR1 SQVTM and CDR2 ANQGSEA. Germline trimming cut 7 bases from V and 3 bases from J; bases unmatched to any gene: 18. The CDR3 contains 18 residues. This same sample was also part of a study on human thymus T cells. As reported in that work: Donor material was obtained from healthy Finnish infants undergoing corrective surgery for congenital heart defects. During corrective heart surgery, resections were taken, and the thymus tissue came from them. V and J genes seemed to be used with bias in thymic and blood repertoires. Unrelated individuals were reported by related research to share highly overlapping thymic repertoires.

The sequence derives from a boy under two years old with a congenital heart defect. The V gene is TRBV29-1, the J gene TRBJ2-1; the match to TRBD2 covers 10 bases. Sequencing was carried out using thymocytes. The CDR3 coding sequence is TGCAGCGGCCGCCTAGCGGGAGAAAGAAATGCTAGCTACAATGAGCAGTTCTTC. It translates to CSGRLAGERNASYNEQFF.